The next 18 T cell receptor beta chains were all read from a single sample in a study of response to subunit inactivated influenza vaccine listed by TCRdb under 2018. Receptor amplification or capture employed RT-PCR. The data were produced on an Illumina HiSeq 2500. TCRdb reanalyzed the raw reads on its own, using fastp at Q25 for trimming and MiXCR for clone calling, and kept in-frame beta chains. Each entry is one CDR3 protein sequence, shown with its most common DNA and genes. The sample contains roughly 650,000 distinct CDR3 sequences, 11% to 15% of them found a single time. The ten largest make up 6% to 9.5% of the sample. The sequences come from PBMCs from blood, collected around 14 days before vaccination. Every receptor here comes from a man in his fifties or sixties who received an inactivated influenza vaccine. Donor details come from another sample of the same person, matched by shared clones.

Only a few counts were recorded for this clonotype. V is TRBV9 and J is TRBJ2-7; 7 nucleotides agree with TRBD2. The V gene's germline CDR1 is SGDLS and CDR2 YYNGEE. J lost 2 bases, V lost 6 bases, and 8 bases had no gene match. This CDR3 region has 14 residues. The CDR3 here is CASNEAGTPYEQYF. The DNA of the CDR3 is TGTGCCAGCAACGAAGCGGGGACCCCCTACGAGCAGTACTTC.

This clonotype occurred many times. The chain combines TRBV12-3 or TRBV12-4 with TRBJ2-3, with 7 positions matching TRBD2. The CDR3 extends over 13 amino acids. Trimming at V came to 8 bases and at J to 4 bases, leaving 6 bases not matched to a gene. This CDR3 reads CASSAGVADTQYF. The CDR3 nucleotides are TGTGCCAGCTCGGCGGGGGTGGCAGATACGCAGTATTTT.

This clonotype was picked up many times. J is TRBJ2-7 and V is TRBV7-2; D possibly uses TRBD1 or TRBD2 (5 bases each). This CDR3 is 13 amino acids long. V was trimmed by 1 base and J by 7 bases, leaving 11 bases between them. Germline V lookup: CDR1 SGHTA, CDR2 FQGNSA. The CDR3 loop reads CASSLVGGWEQYF. Written as DNA, the CDR3 is TGTGCCAGCAGCTTAGTTGGGGGTTGGGAGCAGTACTTC.

This chain joins TRBV11-2 and TRBJ2-6, with D perhaps TRBD2 (7 bases). V was shortened by 2 bases and J by 5 bases, with 19 bases between the two germline ends. CDR3 size: 18 residues. Germline CDR1 and CDR2: SGHAT and FQNNGV. The CDR3 loop is CASSLYTQGRARANVLTF. CDR3 nucleotide sequence: TGTGCCAGCAGCTTATATACCCAGGGGAGGGCCAGGGCCAACGTCCTGACTTTC.

At least ten counts were recorded for this clonotype. In nucleotides, the CDR3 is TGTGCCAGCAGCTTGCTCCAGTACCTTCTATCTGGGGCCAACGTCCTGACTTTC. Amino acids: CASSLLQYLLSGANVLTF. The rearrangement joins TRBV5-6 to TRBJ2-6; D remains unclear. This CDR3 contains 18 residues. Germline V gene lookup returns CDR1 SGHDT and CDR2 YYEEEE. The V gene lost 1 base and the J gene lost 1 base, with 15 bases spanning the gap. Supplemented by reference TRBV5-6 and TRBJ2-6, the full variable domain reads DAGVTQSPTHLIKTRGQQVTLRCSPKSGHDTVSWYQQALGQGPQFIFQYYEEEERQRGNFPDRFSGHQFPNYSSELNVNALLLGDSALYLCASSLLQYLLSGANVLTFGAGSRLTVL.

V gene TRBV5-1 combines with J gene TRBJ2-1; D gene ambiguous. The CDR3 contains 11 residues. V shed 3 bases and J shed 10 bases, with 8 bases lying between them. In germline, CDR1 is SGHRS, CDR2 YFSETQ. The CDR3 DNA sequence: TGCGCCAGCAGCTCACAAAGGGAGCAGTTCTTC. Amino acids: CASSSQREQFF.

This sequence joins TRBV7-9 and TRBJ2-5; D unclear. The V gene lost 8 bases and the J gene lost 1 base, with 5 bases spanning the gap. Germline loops: CDR1 SEHNR, CDR2 FQNEAQ (reference sequence). The CDR3 is 11 amino acids. CDR3 sequence (DNA): TGTGCCAGCCTGGGCCAAGAGACCCAGTACTTC. It encodes CASLGQETQYF.

V and J are TRBV2 and TRBJ2-1, with 14 nucleotides matching TRBD2. The CDR3 contains 14 residues. V gave up 9 bases and J gave up 6 bases; unmatched junction bases: 4. Germline assignment: CDR1 SNHLY and CDR2 FYNNEI. CDR3 nucleotide sequence: TGTGCCAGGTCGACTAGCGGGGGGGCCAATGAGCAGTTCTTC. It specifies CARSTSGGANEQFF.

This clonotype came up many times. CDR3 protein: CASSQIRDSTEAFF. The CDR3 nucleotides are TGTGCCAGCAGCCAAATCCGGGACTCCACTGAAGCTTTCTTT. V gene TRBV4-2 combines with J gene TRBJ1-1; D is possibly TRBD1 (5 bases). The CDR3 sequence is 14 residues long. Germline V CDR1 and CDR2: LGHNA, YNFKEQ. V was pared by 2 bases and J by 4 bases, with 11 bases between.

The chain links TRBV4-3 to TRBJ1-1; D remains ambiguous. With 2 bases removed from V and 1 base from J, the gap between germline ends came to 8 bases. Looked up from germline, CDR1 is LGHNA and CDR2 is YSLEER. This CDR3 is built from 14 residues. The CDR3 here is CASSQIGANTEAFF. Written as DNA, the CDR3 is TGCGCCAGCAGCCAAATCGGCGCGAACACTGAAGCTTTCTTT.

This clonotype was recorded a few times. The CDR3 spells CSVDSETSQPQHF. CDR3 DNA: TGCAGTGTCGATTCCGAGACCAGTCAGCCCCAGCATTTT. V and J are TRBV20-1 and TRBJ1-5, with D uncertain. Germline V gives CDR1 DFQATT, CDR2 SNEGSKA (reference sequence). This CDR3 has 13 residues. V was cut by 7 bases and J by 6 bases, with 16 bases left in between.

This clonotype was observed at least ten times. This chain links TRBV4-3 with TRBJ2-2, with no clear D. V lost 1 base and J lost 1, with 7 bases in between. This CDR3 contains 15 residues. Germline CDR1 reads LGHNA; CDR2 reads YSLEER. The CDR3 spells CASSQATVNTGELFF. For the CDR3, the DNA is TGCGCCAGCAGCCAAGCCACGGTGAACACCGGGGAGCTGTTTTTT.

The rearrangement joins TRBV6-5 to TRBJ2-1, with 10 nucleotides matching TRBD2. Germline CDR1 MNHEY, CDR2 SVGAGI. The CDR3 has 16 amino acids. V lost 4 bases to trimming and J lost 7 bases; unmatched junction nucleotides: 10. CDR3 sequence (DNA): TGTGCCAGCAGTTTTCTGGCTAGCGGGAGTCGGAATGAGCAGTTCTTC. It specifies CASSFLASGSRNEQFF.

This sequence joins TRBV14 and TRBJ2-3; D ambiguous. Germline CDR1 and CDR2: SGHDN and FVKESK. Trimming stripped 1 base from V and 5 bases from J, with 13 bases between. The CDR3 spans 15 residues. The CDR3 DNA reads TGTGCCAGCAGCCAAGCTCCCGTCGCCCAAGATACGCAGTATTTT. Protein product: CASSQAPVAQDTQYF.

With respect to this clonotype: A read error may produce the germline difference seen at one junction end. The chain employs TRBV7-6 and TRBJ1-4, with 9 bases that match TRBD1. The CDR3 contains 16 residues. Per the germline V gene, CDR1 is SGHVS and CDR2 is FNYEAQ. CDR3 bases: TGTGTCAGCAGCTTAGTGCGTCCGGACAGGGGAGGAAAACTGTTTTTT. This sequence encodes CVSSLVRPDRGGKLFF.

This clonotype was picked up a small number of times. The chain carries TRBV20-1 and TRBJ1-5; possible D gene TRBD1, 5 bases. The germline V gene has CDR1 DFQATT and CDR2 SNEGSKA (reference sequence). The ends were cut back, 3 bases at V and 0 bases at J, with 12 bases in the middle. This CDR3 has 15 residues. The CDR3 DNA is TGCAGTGCTAGGGCGGGGGAGTATAGCAATCAGCCCCAGCATTTT. Its translation is CSARAGEYSNQPQHF.

The table lists this clonotype with a few counts. This chain joins TRBV15 and TRBJ2-2; D is uncertain. Trimming cost V 4 bases and J 0 bases, with 6 bases left between them. Per germline, CDR1 LNHNV and CDR2 YYDKDF (reference sequence). The CDR3 totals 14 residues. The CDR3 nucleotides read TGTGCCACCAGCACGTACGCGAACACCGGGGAGCTGTTTTTT. The encoded protein is CATSTYANTGELFF.

This clonotype was detected a few times. The V gene is TRBV29-1, the J gene TRBJ2-1; D is possibly TRBD2 (6 bases). The length of the CDR3 is 15 residues. Germline CDR1 reads SQVTM; CDR2 reads ANQGSEA. V gave up 4 bases and J gave up 2 bases, with 15 bases separating them. CDR3 in DNA: TGCAGCGTTGTATCGGGACTCACCGCCTACAATGAGCAGTTCTTC. It translates to CSVVSGLTAYNEQFF.